The 18 T cell receptor beta chains given below trace back to one sample, sequenced in a study of T cells in Graves' hyperthyroidism and ophthalmopathy. Using RNA transcripts as the source, TCR beta CDR3 regions were amplified. First-round RT-PCR of the TCR CDR3 relied on the HTBI primer set. TCRdb processed the multiplex PCR reads anew with MiXCR; each CDR3 protein has one entry. This table has 300,000 or so distinct CDR3 sequences, approximately 17% appearing once. Sequencing input: blood. These receptors originate from a man aged 30-40 years with Graves' hyperthyroidism.

The chain uses TRBV28 and TRBJ2-7, with D possibly TRBD1 on 6 matching bases. The CDR3 is 17 amino acids. Looked up from germline, CDR1 is MDHEN and CDR2 is SYDVKM. Trimming stripped 6 bases from V and 3 bases from J, with 24 bases between. DNA for the CDR3: TGTGCCAGCAGATCCACAGGGTTGGAACCCAGAAACTACGAGCAGTACTTC. Encoded protein: CASRSTGLEPRNYEQYF.

This clonotype has ten or more counts. V and J are TRBV12-3 or TRBV12-4 and TRBJ2-7; D gene unclear. V dropped 8 bases and J dropped 2 bases, with 16 bases sitting between them. This CDR3 comprises 14 residues. The chain's CDR3 is CASGTYEIPYEQYF. CDR3 nucleotides: TGTGCCAGCGGAACATATGAGATCCCCTACGAGCAGTACTTC.

The V gene is TRBV20-1, the J gene TRBJ1-1; D is undetermined. V was trimmed by 7 bases and J by 0 bases, leaving 12 bases between them. The CDR3 length is 13 residues. Germline lookup yields CDR1 DFQATT and CDR2 SNEGSKA (reference sequence). CDR3 bases: TGCAGTGAATTCGAAGTCGTGAACACTGAAGCTTTCTTT. It translates to CSEFEVVNTEAFF.

This clonotype was observed many times. The gene calls are TRBV6-1 and TRBJ2-7, with TRBD1 matching 9 bases. V shed 6 bases, J shed 5 bases, and the junction held 2 bases outside the gene matches. The germline CDR1 and CDR2 sequences are MNHNS and SASEGT. There are 12 residues in the CDR3. CDR3 in DNA: TGTGCCAGCAGCGGGACAGGGAACGAGCAGTACTTC. Its translation: CASSGTGNEQYF.

The rearrangement uses TRBV7-3 and TRBJ2-1, with D perhaps assigned TRBD1 or TRBD2 (5 bases each). Germline V gene lookup returns CDR1 SGHTA and CDR2 FQGTGA. Deletions cut 9 bases from V and 4 bases from J, with 22 bases between. This CDR3 spans 16 amino acids. The CDR3 sequence: CASEKPPGPKYNEQFF. CDR3 DNA: TGTGCCAGTGAAAAACCCCCGGGGCCAAAATACAATGAGCAGTTCTTC.

V is TRBV4-1 and J is TRBJ1-2; D might be TRBD1 (6 bases). The germline V gene has CDR1 MGHRA and CDR2 YSYEKL. V was clipped by 0 bases and J by 0 bases, with 14 bases between them. The CDR3 length is 17 residues. CDR3 in DNA: TGCGCCAGCAGCCAAGAAGGGGGACCGGAGGCTAACTATGGCTACACCTTC. Translation gives CASSQEGGPEANYGYTF.

The rearrangement joins TRBV20-1 to TRBJ1-5, with a weak D call TRBD1 (5 bases). Per the germline V gene, CDR1 is DFQATT and CDR2 is SNEGSKA (reference sequence). The CDR3 has 15 residues. Trimming left V 5 bases short and J 1 base short, with 15 bases between. The CDR3 region is CSASRDPWSNQPQHF. The CDR3 DNA reads TGCAGTGCTTCCCGGGACCCTTGGAGCAATCAGCCCCAGCATTTT.

In its sample, this clonotype was seen many times. The chain is built from TRBV3-1 and TRBJ1-6, with D maybe TRBD1 (5 bases). Looked up from germline, CDR1 is LGHDT and CDR2 is YNNKEL (reference sequence). V lost 3 bases to trimming and J lost 6 bases, with 6 bases between them. This CDR3 region has 13 residues. The CDR3 DNA reads TGTGCCAGCAGCCACGACAGTAATTCACCCCTCCACTTT. It codes for CASSHDSNSPLHF. Drawing the rest from reference TRBV3-1 and TRBJ1-6, the complete variable domain is DTAVSQTPKYLVTQMGNDKSIKCEQNLGHDTMYWYKQDSKKFLKIMFSYNNKELIINETVPNRFSPKSPDKAHLNLHINSLELGDSAVYFCASSHDSNSPLHFGNGTRLTVT.

This clonotype was observed at least ten times. The chain couples TRBV28 to TRBJ2-1, with 7 bases fitting TRBD2. V lost 10 bases and J lost 0; bases outside the gene matches: 9. Germline V lookup: CDR1 MDHEN, CDR2 SYDVKM. This CDR3 spans 15 amino acids. The CDR3 is CATNRGGGSYNEQFF. The CDR3 DNA reads TGTGCCACCAACCGAGGCGGGGGCTCCTACAATGAGCAGTTCTTC.

This clonotype was picked up many times. The chain links TRBV12-3 or TRBV12-4 to TRBJ2-5; D gene unclear. With 6 bases removed from V and 7 bases from J, the gap between germline ends came to 9 bases. The CDR3 has 11 residues. The CDR3 spells CASSELGTQYF. CDR3 in DNA: TGTGCCAGCAGCGAATTAGGGACCCAGTACTTC.

At least ten counts were recorded for this clonotype. The V call is TRBV6-1, the J call TRBJ1-6, with D uncertain. Germline V gene lookup returns CDR1 MNHNS and CDR2 SASEGT. This CDR3 comprises 13 residues. The ends were cut back, 7 bases at V and 7 bases at J, with 11 bases in the middle. The CDR3 region is CASTFGDNSPLHF. CDR3 nucleotide sequence: TGTGCCAGCACCTTTGGAGACAATTCACCCCTCCACTTT.

A few counts support this clonotype. The V gene is TRBV13, the J gene TRBJ2-7; 9 nucleotides agree with TRBD1. In germline, CDR1 is PRHDT, CDR2 FYEKMQ (reference sequence). The CDR3 extends over 17 amino acids. The J segment lost 0 bases and the V segment lost 2 bases, leaving 8 bases of the junction unmatched. CDR3 sequence reads: CASSLSGDRAPSYEQYF. In DNA, the CDR3 is TGTGCCAGCAGCTTATCGGGGGACAGGGCCCCCTCCTACGAGCAGTACTTC.

This clonotype has only a few counts. V usage is TRBV15 and J usage is TRBJ2-5; D might be TRBD2 (5 bases). V shed 0 bases and J shed 3 bases, with 11 bases lying between them. The CDR3 length is 15 residues. Looked up from germline, CDR1 is LNHNV and CDR2 is YYDKDF (reference sequence). CDR3 bases: TGTGCCACCAGCAGAGATCGGGATCCGGAAGAGACCCAGTACTTC. Amino acid sequence: CATSRDRDPEETQYF.

The chain is built from TRBV4-1 and TRBJ2-7; no reliable D call. In germline, CDR1 is MGHRA, CDR2 YSYEKL. There are 16 residues in the CDR3. V lost 4 bases to trimming and J lost 3 bases, with 19 bases between them. CDR3 nucleotide sequence: TGCGCCAGCAGCCGATTCCACCAACTAACCTTCTACGAGCAGTACTTC. Translating gives CASSRFHQLTFYEQYF.

This clonotype has ten or more counts. The chain carries TRBV6-1 and TRBJ2-3, with D tentatively TRBD1 (6 bases). V gave up 6 bases and J gave up 2 bases, with 21 bases separating them. In germline, CDR1 is MNHNS, CDR2 SASEGT. The CDR3 covers 17 residues. The CDR3 DNA is TGTGCCAGCAGCCGCGGACAGCGAGTACACTTCACAGATACGCAGTATTTT. Protein product: CASSRGQRVHFTDTQYF.

Of note for this clonotype: One end of the junction does not line up with germline, which may come from a read error. The V call is TRBV2, the J call TRBJ2-5; either TRBD1 or TRBD2 may fit D (5 bases each). CDR3 length equals 13 residues. CDR1 SNHLY and CDR2 FYNNEI come from the germline V gene. The chain's CDR3 is CASSPRTRETHYF. The CDR3 DNA is TGTGCCAGCAGCCCCAGGACAAGGGAGACCCATTACTTC.

The chain has TRBV2 and TRBJ1-2; D gene uncertain. CDR1 is SNHLY and CDR2 is FYNNEI in the germline V gene. This CDR3 comprises 13 residues. Trimming removed 5 bases at V and 1 base at J, with 8 bases between. CDR3 sequence: CASSLEVNYGYTF. The CDR3 DNA follows: TGTGCCAGCAGTTTGGAGGTTAACTATGGCTACACCTTC.

This chain uses TRBV29-1 with TRBJ2-1; tentative D call: TRBD2 (5 bases). Trimming pared 3 bases from V and 5 bases from J, leaving 11 bases between. The CDR3 has 13 amino acids. CDR1 and CDR2 (germline): SQVTM, ANQGSEA. The CDR3 protein is CSVEAPEDNEQFF. In DNA, the CDR3 is TGCAGCGTTGAGGCACCGGAGGACAATGAGCAGTTCTTC.